Detailed here is one T cell receptor (beta chain). Using immunoSEQ multiplex PCR, the repertoire was profiled, and TCRdb retains in-frame clones only, with some absent. The sample contains approximately 70,000 clones, roughly 82% of which appear only once. This sample stems from a study of OX40 agonist ivuxolimab in advanced cancers. The sequencing used CD4+ or CD8+ T cells sorted from blood, collected in a trial of the OX40 agonist ivuxolimab. This TCR was recovered from an adult with an advanced solid tumor such as melanoma, head and neck, liver or kidney cancer.

CDR3 coding DNA: TGCAGCGTTGCGGGAGACAGGGATGAAAAACTGTTTTTT. Amino acid sequence: CSVAGDRDEKLFF. This chain uses TRBV29-1 with TRBJ1-4; TRBD1 matches at 7 bases. The CDR3 has 13 residues. Germline loops: CDR1 SQVTM, CDR2 ANQGSEA. Trimming cost V 4 bases and J 6 bases; bases outside gene matches: 5.